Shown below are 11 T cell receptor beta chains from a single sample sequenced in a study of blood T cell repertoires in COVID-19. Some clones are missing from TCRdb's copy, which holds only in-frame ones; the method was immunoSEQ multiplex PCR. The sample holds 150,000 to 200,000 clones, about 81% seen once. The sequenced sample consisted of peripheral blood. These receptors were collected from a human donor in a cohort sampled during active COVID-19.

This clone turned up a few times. This chain's CDR3 is CASARDRYEQYF. CDR3 bases: TGTGCCAGTGCGCGGGACAGATACGAGCAGTACTTC. V usage is TRBV19 and J usage is TRBJ2-7; D may be TRBD1 (7 bases). Trimming removed 8 bases from V and 4 bases from J, with 12 bases in between. The germline gives CDR1 LNHDA, CDR2 SQIVND (reference sequence). CDR3 size: 12 residues.

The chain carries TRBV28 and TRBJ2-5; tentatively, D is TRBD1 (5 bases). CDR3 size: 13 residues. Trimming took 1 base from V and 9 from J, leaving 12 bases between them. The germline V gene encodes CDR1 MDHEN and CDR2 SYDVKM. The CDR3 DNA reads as TGTGCCAGCAGTTTATTGTCCCCAGGGTCCCAGTACTTC. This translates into CASSLLSPGSQYF.

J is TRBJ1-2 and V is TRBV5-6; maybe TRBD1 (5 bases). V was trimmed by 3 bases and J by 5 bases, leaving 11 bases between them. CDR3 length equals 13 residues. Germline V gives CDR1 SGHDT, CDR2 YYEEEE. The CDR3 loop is CASSSQDTYGYTF. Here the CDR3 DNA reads TGTGCCAGCAGCTCACAGGATACTTATGGCTACACCTTC.

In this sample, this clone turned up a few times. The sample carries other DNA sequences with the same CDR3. In nucleotides, the CDR3 is TGCGCCAGCAGCCAATGGACTAGCAGCTACGAGCAGTACTTC. The encoded protein is CASSQWTSSYEQYF. The chain links TRBV4-3 to TRBJ2-7; 8 bases align to TRBD2. The CDR3 extends over 14 amino acids. Germline-derived CDR1 and CDR2 are LGHNA and YSLEER. After removal of 2 bases from V and 3 bases from J, the junction contained 3 bases not matched to a gene.

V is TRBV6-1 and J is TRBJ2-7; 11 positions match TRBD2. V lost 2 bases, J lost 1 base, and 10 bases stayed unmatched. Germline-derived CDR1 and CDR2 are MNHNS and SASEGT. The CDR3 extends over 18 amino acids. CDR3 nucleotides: TGTGCCAGCAGTGAACAGGGACTAGCGGTTCTAATTTCCTACGAGCAGTACTTC. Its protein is CASSEQGLAVLISYEQYF.

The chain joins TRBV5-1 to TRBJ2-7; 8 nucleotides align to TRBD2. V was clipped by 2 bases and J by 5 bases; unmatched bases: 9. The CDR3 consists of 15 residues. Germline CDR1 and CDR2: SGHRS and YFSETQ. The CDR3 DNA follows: TGCGCCAGCAGCTTCATGGCGGGAGGACAGCACGAGCAGTACTTC. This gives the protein CASSFMAGGQHEQYF.

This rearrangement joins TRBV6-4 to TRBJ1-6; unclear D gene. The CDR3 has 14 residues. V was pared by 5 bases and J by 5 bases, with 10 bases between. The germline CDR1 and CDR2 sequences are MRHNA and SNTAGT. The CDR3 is CASSREAHNSPLHF. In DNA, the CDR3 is TGTGCCAGCAGTCGGGAGGCACATAATTCACCCCTCCACTTT.

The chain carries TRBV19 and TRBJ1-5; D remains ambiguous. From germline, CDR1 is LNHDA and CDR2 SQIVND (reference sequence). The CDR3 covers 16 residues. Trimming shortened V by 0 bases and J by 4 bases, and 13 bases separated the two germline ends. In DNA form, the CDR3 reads TGTGCCAGTAGTATAGATATGTGGCGGATTAATCAGCCCCAGCATTTT. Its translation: CASSIDMWRINQPQHF.

The CDR3 here is CAWSVNRGNSPLHF. CDR3 sequence (DNA): TGTGCCTGGAGTGTAAACAGGGGTAATTCACCCCTCCACTTT. The gene calls are TRBV30 and TRBJ1-6; 7 bases line up with TRBD1. The trim removed 0 bases at V and 6 bases at J, leaving 2 bases unmatched. The CDR3 runs to 14 residues. CDR1 is GTSNPN and CDR2 is SVGIG in the germline V gene (reference sequence). The full variable domain, with the rest looked up from reference TRBV30 and TRBJ1-6, is SQTIHQWPATLVQPVGSPLSLECTVEGTSNPNLYWYRQAAGRGLQLLFYSVGIGQISSEVPQNLSASRPQDRQFILSSKKLLLSDSGFYLCAWSVNRGNSPLHFGNGTRLTVT.

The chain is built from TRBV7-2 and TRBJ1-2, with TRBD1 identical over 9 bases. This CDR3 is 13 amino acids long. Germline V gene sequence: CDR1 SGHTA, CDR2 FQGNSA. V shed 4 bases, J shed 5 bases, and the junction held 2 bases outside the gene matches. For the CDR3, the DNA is TGTGCCAGCAGCTCGGACAGGGGATATGGCTACACCTTC. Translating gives CASSSDRGYGYTF.

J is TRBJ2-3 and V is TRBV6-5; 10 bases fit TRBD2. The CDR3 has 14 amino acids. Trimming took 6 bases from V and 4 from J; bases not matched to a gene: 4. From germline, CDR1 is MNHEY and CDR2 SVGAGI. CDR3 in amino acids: CASRSGGAADTQYF. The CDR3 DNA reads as TGTGCCAGCAGAAGCGGGGGGGCGGCAGATACGCAGTATTTT.